The 26 T cell receptor beta chains in this list originate from one sample, sequenced in a study of T cells in Graves' hyperthyroidism and ophthalmopathy. RNA transcripts provided the source from which TCR beta CDR3 regions were amplified. An initial round of RT-PCR targeting the TCR CDR3 relied on the HTBI primer set. TCRdb re-called the multiplex PCR reads through MiXCR, storing one row per CDR3 protein. In the table there are hundreds of thousands of distinct CDR3 sequences, roughly 25% of which are singletons. Sequencing was performed on blood. All receptors come from a woman aged 25 to 39 with Graves' ophthalmopathy.

This chain uses TRBV12-3 or TRBV12-4 with TRBJ1-2, with TRBD1 as a possible D gene (5 bases). Trimming took off 6 bases at V and 8 bases at J, with 16 bases between the two ends. The CDR3 spans 13 residues. CDR3 protein: CASSSGPVGGYTF. CDR3 in DNA: TGTGCCAGCAGCTCGGGGCCCGTCGGGGGCTACACCTTC.

This clonotype was seen ten or more times. V gene TRBV6-1 combines with J gene TRBJ1-5; D is perhaps TRBD1 (5 bases). Germline assignment: CDR1 MNHNS and CDR2 SASEGT. V was shortened by 5 bases and J by 4 bases, with 9 bases between the two germline ends. The CDR3 runs 13 residues. The CDR3 DNA follows: TGTGCCAGCAGTCTGACAGAGAATCAGCCCCAGCATTTT. Its translation: CASSLTENQPQHF.

Remarks on this clonotype: One end of the junction varies from germline; a read error may be responsible. The CDR3 here is CASSSQGVSLF. The CDR3 region has the DNA TGTGCCAGCAGCTCGCAGGGGGTCTCACTCTTC. The rearrangement uses TRBV11-2 and TRBJ2-7; 7 bases are shared with TRBD1. Germline assignment: CDR1 SGHAT and CDR2 FQNNGV. CDR3 length equals 11 residues.

Ten or more counts support this clonotype. This chain links TRBV5-1 with TRBJ2-5; no clear D gene. Germline lookup yields CDR1 SGHRS and CDR2 YFSETQ. The CDR3 has 13 residues. Trimming removed 1 base at V and 1 base at J, with 5 bases between. The CDR3 DNA follows: TGCGCCAGCAGCTTGAATCGCCAAGAGACCCAGTACTTC. This sequence encodes CASSLNRQETQYF. Full variable domain (outside the CDR3, taken from reference TRBV5-1 and TRBJ2-5): KAGVTQTPRYLIKTRGQQVTLSCSPISGHRSVSWYQQTPGQGLQFLFEYFSETQRNKGNFPGRFSGRQFSNSRSEMNVSTLELGDSALYLCASSLNRQETQYFGPGTRLLVL.

This clonotype was found many times. This sequence joins TRBV20-1 and TRBJ2-3; 8 bases line up with TRBD2. CDR1 and CDR2 from the germline V gene are DFQATT and SNEGSKA (reference sequence). V was pared by 3 bases and J by 6 bases, with 2 bases of the junction left unmatched. This CDR3 is 12 amino acids long. CDR3 bases: TGCAGTGCTAGCGGGGGGGGCGATACGCAGTATTTT. The encoded protein is CSASGGGDTQYF.

The gene calls are TRBV6-1 and TRBJ1-2; 7 nucleotides line up with TRBD1. The CDR3 spans 12 residues. Germline CDR1 and CDR2: MNHNS and SASEGT. Trimming cost V 7 bases and J 5 bases; bases outside gene matches: 4. The CDR3 bases are TGTGCCAGCACCCCAGGGGGATATGGCTACACCTTC. As protein: CASTPGGYGYTF.

Only a few counts were recorded for this clonotype. CDR3 DNA sequence: TGTGCCAGCTCACCCGAAGGGGTCCTCTCCTCCTCTGGAAACACCATATATTTT. Translation: CASSPEGVLSSSGNTIYF. The chain has TRBV18 and TRBJ1-3; possible D gene TRBD1, 5 bases. This CDR3 spans 18 amino acids. Deletions cut 3 bases from V and 0 bases from J, with 18 bases between. The germline V gene encodes CDR1 KGHSH and CDR2 LQKENI.

This chain's CDR3 is CASSYDTPANGYTF. DNA of the CDR3: TGTGCCAGCAGTTACGATACACCCGCAAATGGCTACACCTTC. The chain couples TRBV6-5 to TRBJ1-2; D uncertain. Trimming shortened V by 2 bases and J by 6 bases, and 13 bases separated the two germline ends. The CDR3 totals 14 residues. The V gene's germline CDR1 is MNHEY and CDR2 SVGAGI.

As regards this clonotype: A much bigger clone sits one base away, suggesting this may be a read error. This likely comes from a read error, as the CDR3 has no conserved phenylalanine or tryptophan at its end. The V gene is TRBV27, the J gene TRBJ2-7; 10 nucleotides align to TRBD1. The CDR3 is 16 residues long. The V gene end was trimmed by 7 bases and the J gene end by 1 base; junction bases not matched to a gene: 10. Germline CDR1 MNHEY, CDR2 SMNVEV (reference sequence). CDR3 protein: CASTGGPGQGSYEQYY. CDR3 nucleotide sequence: TGTGCCAGCACGGGAGGGCCGGGACAGGGGTCCTACGAGCAGTACTAC.

This clonotype has more than one count but fewer than ten. The rearrangement links TRBV6-2 or TRBV6-3 to TRBJ1-6; TRBD1 agrees at 7 bases. The CDR3 covers 15 residues. The ends lost 6 bases at V and 9 bases at J; junction bases unmatched: 11. The germline gives CDR1 MNHEY, CDR2 SVGEGT. CDR3 sequence: CASSRGTAASSPLHF. CDR3 coding DNA: TGTGCCAGCAGCCGAGGGACAGCCGCCAGTTCACCCCTCCACTTT.

J is TRBJ1-5 and V is TRBV6-1, with D possibly being TRBD1 (6 bases). Germline lookup yields CDR1 MNHNS and CDR2 SASEGT. This CDR3 has 15 residues. Trimming left V 6 bases short and J 0 bases short, with 12 bases between. CDR3 residues: CASRTGSFSNQPQHF. The CDR3 DNA sequence: TGTGCCAGCAGAACAGGGTCGTTTAGCAATCAGCCCCAGCATTTT.

This clonotype was counted ten times or more. CDR3 in amino acids: CSARDSGREGAGELFF. The CDR3 DNA reads TGCAGTGCTAGAGATTCGGGCAGGGAAGGCGCCGGGGAGCTGTTTTTT. The rearrangement links TRBV20-1 to TRBJ2-2; D perhaps matches TRBD1 (5 bases). V lost 0 bases and J lost 6, with 17 bases in between. Germline values: CDR1 DFQATT, CDR2 SNEGSKA (reference sequence). The CDR3 is 16 residues long.

This clonotype was picked up a small number of times. V usage is TRBV4-1 and J usage is TRBJ1-5; the match to TRBD1 covers 10 bases. Trimming took 4 bases from V and 4 from J; bases not matched to a gene: 10. Looked up from germline, CDR1 is MGHRA and CDR2 is YSYEKL. The CDR3 loop spans 17 amino acids. The CDR3 sequence: CASSPGRDRGRNQPQHF. As DNA, the CDR3 is TGCGCCAGCAGCCCGGGCCGGGACAGGGGAAGAAATCAGCCCCAGCATTTT.

In its sample, this clonotype was seen many times. The DNA for the CDR3 is TGTGCCAGCAGCCAGGGGACAGGGGTCTCTGAAGCTTTCTTT. Amino acid sequence: CASSQGTGVSEAFF. The chain joins TRBV4-2 to TRBJ1-1; 10 bases line up with TRBD1. There are 14 residues in the CDR3. V lost 3 bases and J lost 6; bases outside the gene matches: 4. Germline V gives CDR1 LGHNA, CDR2 YNFKEQ.

V usage is TRBV15 and J usage is TRBJ2-4; 9 nucleotides match TRBD2. Germline V CDR1 and CDR2: LNHNV, YYDKDF (reference sequence). The CDR3 sequence is 16 residues long. V dropped 6 bases and J dropped 1; count of bases not matched to a gene: 7. CDR3 residues: CATRPSGMVAKNIQYF. CDR3 coding DNA: TGTGCCACCAGGCCTAGCGGGATGGTGGCCAAAAACATTCAGTACTTC.

The chain uses TRBV27 and TRBJ2-7; D might be TRBD1 or TRBD2, each matching 5 bases. V lost 3 bases and J 2 bases, leaving 11 bases between the germline ends. The CDR3 contains 14 residues. CDR1 is MNHEY and CDR2 is SMNVEV in the germline V gene (reference sequence). The DNA of the CDR3 is TGTGCCAGCAGTTTCGGGACCCTCCCCTACGAGCAGTACTTC. It yields the protein CASSFGTLPYEQYF.

This clonotype appeared many times. The rearrangement links TRBV20-1 to TRBJ1-1; 10 bases are a match to TRBD1. Germline assignment: CDR1 DFQATT and CDR2 SNEGSKA (reference sequence). Trimming took 6 bases from V and 5 from J; bases not matched to a gene: 6. The CDR3 has 13 amino acids. CDR3 DNA sequence: TGCAGTGCCCCCGGGACAGGGGAAACTGAAGCTTTCTTT. Residues: CSAPGTGETEAFF.

The table lists this clonotype with many counts. This rearrangement joins TRBV11-2 to TRBJ1-2; 12 bases match TRBD1. The V and J ends lost 5 bases and 4 bases, in that order; junction bases with no gene match: 8. This CDR3 is built from 16 residues. The germline V gene encodes CDR1 SGHAT and CDR2 FQNNGV. This chain's CDR3 is CASSPGTGGESYGYTF. For the CDR3, the DNA is TGTGCCAGCAGCCCCGGGACAGGGGGCGAAAGCTATGGCTACACCTTC.

This clonotype was counted many times. The chain employs TRBV18 and TRBJ2-2; D may be TRBD1 or TRBD2 (5 bases each). With 0 bases removed from V and 4 bases from J, the gap between germline ends came to 12 bases. The CDR3 loop spans 16 amino acids. Germline V CDR1 and CDR2: KGHSH, LQKENI. The CDR3 DNA reads as TGTGCCAGCTCACCACCGGGGGACCGATTCACCGGGGAGCTGTTTTTT. Translated, it gives CASSPPGDRFTGELFF.

This clonotype has a handful of counts. The chain is built from TRBV18 and TRBJ1-1; 7 bases agree with TRBD1. The V segment lost 0 bases and the J segment 5 bases; nucleotides outside the gene matches: 6. Germline lookup yields CDR1 KGHSH and CDR2 LQKENI. The CDR3 has 15 residues. The CDR3 loop reads CASSPPEGAGTEAFF. Written as DNA, the CDR3 is TGTGCCAGCTCACCACCTGAGGGGGCGGGAACTGAAGCTTTCTTT.

The chain combines TRBV3-1 with TRBJ1-3, with D uncertain. V was trimmed by 4 bases and J by 3 bases, leaving 13 bases between them. The CDR3 covers 15 residues. Germline CDR1 LGHDT, CDR2 YNNKEL (reference sequence). Here the CDR3 DNA reads TGTGCCAGCAGCCGGGCGAGTAACGTTGGAAACACCATATATTTT. Amino acids: CASSRASNVGNTIYF.

The chain couples TRBV11-1 to TRBJ1-2; 7 bases match TRBD1. CDR1 is SGHAT, CDR2 FQDESV, per germline (reference sequence). V dropped 5 bases and J dropped 6; count of bases not matched to a gene: 15. The CDR3 length is 16 residues. The CDR3 sequence: CASSPRWGTEGHGYTF. The CDR3 DNA follows: TGTGCCAGCAGCCCCAGGTGGGGGACAGAGGGACATGGCTACACCTTC.

This clonotype was seen at least ten times. The chain joins TRBV20-1 to TRBJ1-3; no reliable D call. This CDR3 spans 14 amino acids. Germline V gives CDR1 DFQATT, CDR2 SNEGSKA (reference sequence). With 6 bases removed from V and 0 bases from J, the gap between germline ends came to 12 bases. The CDR3 bases are TGCAGTGCCCTCGACGTGAGCTCTGGAAACACCATATATTTT. Encoded protein: CSALDVSSGNTIYF.

The table lists this clonotype with many counts. The V and J genes are TRBV12-3 or TRBV12-4 and TRBJ1-5, with 7 bases lining up with TRBD1. CDR3 length: 17 amino acids. The V segment lost 5 bases and the J segment 0 bases; nucleotides outside the gene matches: 10. The CDR3 is CASSPSGTVHSNQPQHF. The CDR3, as DNA: TGTGCCAGCAGTCCGTCCGGGACAGTTCATAGCAATCAGCCCCAGCATTTT.

This clonotype was found many times. The V and J genes are TRBV12-3 or TRBV12-4 and TRBJ1-2; the match to TRBD1 covers 9 bases. Unmatched junction bases numbered 6, after V lost 6 bases and J lost 4 bases. The CDR3 has 14 amino acids. The CDR3 DNA follows: TGTGCCAGCAGGACAGGGGGTTCGTTCTATGGCTACACCTTC. This gives the protein CASRTGGSFYGYTF.

This clonotype was counted ten times or more. The CDR3 region has the DNA TGTGCCTGGAGTGTTGGGCTAGCGGGTAACGAGCAGTACTTC. Protein: CAWSVGLAGNEQYF. The chain has TRBV30 and TRBJ2-7; TRBD2 aligns across 8 bases. Germline V lookup: CDR1 GTSNPN, CDR2 SVGIG (reference sequence). The CDR3 has 14 amino acids. V was clipped by 0 bases and J by 5 bases; unmatched bases: 6.